This T cell receptor beta chain stems from a study of T cells expressing NK-cell markers. Study context: One of eight sequenced donors was HCMV-seronegative; the other seven were seropositive.

Germline loops: CDR1 LNHDA, CDR2 SQIVND (reference sequence). The length of the CDR3 is 13 residues. Reanalyzing the 5' RACE reads, TCRdb keeps one entry per CDR3 protein, without DNA. The sample table includes 150,000 or so distinct CDR3 sequences. The J gene is TRBJ2-1, the V gene TRBV19; the D call from TCRdb, TRBD2, cannot be confirmed without DNA. The sample comprised blood T cells: a sorted CD56 or NKG2C T cell subset, CD4+ or CD8+ T cells, or bulk PBMC T cells (not recorded which). The origin of this receptor is a woman between 45 and 65 years old in good health. The CDR3 here is CASSTLAGELQFF.